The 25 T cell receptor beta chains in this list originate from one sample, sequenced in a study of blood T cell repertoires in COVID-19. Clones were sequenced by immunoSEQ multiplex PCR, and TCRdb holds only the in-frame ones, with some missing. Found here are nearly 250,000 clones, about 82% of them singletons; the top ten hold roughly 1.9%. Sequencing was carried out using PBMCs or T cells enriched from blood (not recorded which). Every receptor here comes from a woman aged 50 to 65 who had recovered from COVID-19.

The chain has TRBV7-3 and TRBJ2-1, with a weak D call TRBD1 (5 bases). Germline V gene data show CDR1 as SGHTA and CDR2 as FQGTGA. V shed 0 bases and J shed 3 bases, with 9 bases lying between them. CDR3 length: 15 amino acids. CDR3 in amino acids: CASSLTGLGYNEQFF. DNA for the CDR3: TGTGCCAGCAGCTTAACGGGGCTAGGCTACAATGAGCAGTTCTTC.

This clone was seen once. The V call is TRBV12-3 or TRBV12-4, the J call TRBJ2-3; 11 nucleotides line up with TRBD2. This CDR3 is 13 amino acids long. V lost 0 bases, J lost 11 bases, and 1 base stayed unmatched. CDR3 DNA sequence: TGTGCCAGCAGTTTAGCTAGCGGGGGGGGGCAGTATTTT. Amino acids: CASSLASGGGQYF.

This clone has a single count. The CDR3 protein is CASRGLAAGPGELFF. The CDR3 DNA reads as TGTGCCAGCAGGGGACTAGCGGCTGGTCCAGGGGAGCTGTTTTTT. The chain uses TRBV2 and TRBJ2-2, with 11 positions matching TRBD2. Trimming took 6 bases from V and 8 from J; bases not matched to a gene: 8. This CDR3 has 15 residues. The germline gives CDR1 SNHLY, CDR2 FYNNEI.

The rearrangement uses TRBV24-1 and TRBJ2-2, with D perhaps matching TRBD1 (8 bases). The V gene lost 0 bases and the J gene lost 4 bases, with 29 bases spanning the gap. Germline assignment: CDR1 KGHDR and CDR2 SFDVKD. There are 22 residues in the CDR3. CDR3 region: CATSDLRTIFFNRGGITGELFF. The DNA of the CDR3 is TGTGCCACCAGTGATTTGCGGACCATCTTTTTTAACAGGGGGGGAATCACCGGGGAGCTGTTTTTT.

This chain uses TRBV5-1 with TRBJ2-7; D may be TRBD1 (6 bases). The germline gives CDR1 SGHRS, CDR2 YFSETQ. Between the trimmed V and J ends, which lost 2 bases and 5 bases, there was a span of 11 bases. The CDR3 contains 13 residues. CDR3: CASSFQGRDEQYF. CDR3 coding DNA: TGCGCCAGCAGCTTCCAGGGGCGCGACGAGCAGTACTTC.

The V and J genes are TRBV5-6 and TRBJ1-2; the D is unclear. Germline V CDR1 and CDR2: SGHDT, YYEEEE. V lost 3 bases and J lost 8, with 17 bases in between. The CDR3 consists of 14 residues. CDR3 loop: CASSSTWTGGGYTF. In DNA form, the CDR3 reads TGTGCCAGCAGCTCTACCTGGACGGGAGGGGGCTACACCTTC.

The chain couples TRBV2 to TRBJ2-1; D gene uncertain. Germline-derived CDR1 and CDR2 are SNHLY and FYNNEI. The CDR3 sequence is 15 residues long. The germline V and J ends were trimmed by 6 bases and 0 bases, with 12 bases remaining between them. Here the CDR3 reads CASSIDLSSYNEQFF. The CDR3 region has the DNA TGTGCCAGCAGCATCGACTTAAGCTCCTACAATGAGCAGTTCTTC.

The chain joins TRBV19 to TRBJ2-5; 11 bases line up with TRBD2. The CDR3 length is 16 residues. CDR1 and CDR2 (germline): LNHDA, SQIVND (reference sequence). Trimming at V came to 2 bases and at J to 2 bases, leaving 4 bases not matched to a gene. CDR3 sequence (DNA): TGTGCCAGTAGTATAAGCCTAGCGGGAGGACAAGAGACCCAGTACTTC. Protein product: CASSISLAGGQETQYF.

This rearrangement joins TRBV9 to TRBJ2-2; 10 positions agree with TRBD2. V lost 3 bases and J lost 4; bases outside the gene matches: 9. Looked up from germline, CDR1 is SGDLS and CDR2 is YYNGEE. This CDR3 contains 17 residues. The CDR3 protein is CASSAPAGGHSTGELFF. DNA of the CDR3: TGTGCCAGCAGCGCACCAGCGGGAGGGCACAGCACCGGGGAGCTGTTTTTT.

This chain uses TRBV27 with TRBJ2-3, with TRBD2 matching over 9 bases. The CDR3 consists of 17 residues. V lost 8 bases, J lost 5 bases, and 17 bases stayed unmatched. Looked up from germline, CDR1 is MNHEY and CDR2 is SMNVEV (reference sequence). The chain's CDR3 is CASRKRGGREYIDTQYF. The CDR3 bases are TGTGCCAGCCGAAAAAGGGGCGGGAGGGAGTATATAGATACGCAGTATTTT.

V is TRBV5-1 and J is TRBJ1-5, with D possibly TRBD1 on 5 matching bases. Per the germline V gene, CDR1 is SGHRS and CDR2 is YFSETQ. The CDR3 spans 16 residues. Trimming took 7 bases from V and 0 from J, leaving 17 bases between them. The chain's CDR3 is CASPLGGVNSNQPQHF. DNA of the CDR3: TGCGCCAGCCCCTTGGGGGGGGTCAATAGCAATCAGCCCCAGCATTTT.

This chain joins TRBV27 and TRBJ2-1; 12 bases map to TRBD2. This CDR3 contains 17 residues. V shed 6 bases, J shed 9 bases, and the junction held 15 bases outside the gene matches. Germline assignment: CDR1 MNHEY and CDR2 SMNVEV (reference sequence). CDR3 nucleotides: TGTGCCAGCAGCCCCTCGGCTAGCGGGGGGGCAGGAGGTGAGCAGTTCTTC. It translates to CASSPSASGGAGGEQFF.

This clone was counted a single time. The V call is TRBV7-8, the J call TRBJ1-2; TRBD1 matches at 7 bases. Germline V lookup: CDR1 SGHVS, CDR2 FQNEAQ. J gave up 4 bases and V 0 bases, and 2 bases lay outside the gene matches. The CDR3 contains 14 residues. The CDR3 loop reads CASSLAGDSYGYTF. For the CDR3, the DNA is TGTGCCAGCAGCTTAGCGGGGGACAGCTATGGCTACACCTTC.

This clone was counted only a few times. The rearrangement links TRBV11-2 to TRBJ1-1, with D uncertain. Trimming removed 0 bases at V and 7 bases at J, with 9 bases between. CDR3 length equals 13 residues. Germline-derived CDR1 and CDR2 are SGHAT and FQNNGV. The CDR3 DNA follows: TGTGCCAGCAGCTTAGAATGGAGACGTGAAGCTTTCTTT. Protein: CASSLEWRREAFF. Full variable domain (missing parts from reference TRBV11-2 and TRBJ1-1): EAGVAQSPRYKIIEKRQSVAFWCNPISGHATLYWYQQILGQGPKLLIQFQNNGVVDDSQLPKDRFSAERLKGVDSTLKIQPAKLEDSAVYLCASSLEWRREAFFGQGTRLTVV.

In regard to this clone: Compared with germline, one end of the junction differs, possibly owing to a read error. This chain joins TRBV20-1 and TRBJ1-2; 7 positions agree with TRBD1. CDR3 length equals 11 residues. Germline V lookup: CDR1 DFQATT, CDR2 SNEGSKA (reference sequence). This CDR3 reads CSASAYRGDAF. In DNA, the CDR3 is TGCAGTGCTAGCGCTTACAGGGGCGACGCCTTC.

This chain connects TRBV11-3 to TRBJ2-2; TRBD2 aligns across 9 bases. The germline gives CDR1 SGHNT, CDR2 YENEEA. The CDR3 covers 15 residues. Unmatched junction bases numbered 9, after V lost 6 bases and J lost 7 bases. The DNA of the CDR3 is TGTGCCAGCAGGGTTAGCGGGGGAGTCGGCGGGGAGCTGTTTTTT. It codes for CASRVSGGVGGELFF.

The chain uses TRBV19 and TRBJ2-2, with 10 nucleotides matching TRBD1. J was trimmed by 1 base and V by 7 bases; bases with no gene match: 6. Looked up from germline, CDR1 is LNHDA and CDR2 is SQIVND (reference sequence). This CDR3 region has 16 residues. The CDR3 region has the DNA TGTGCCAGTATCATCGGGGACAGGGGGAACACCGGGGAGCTGTTTTTT. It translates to CASIIGDRGNTGELFF. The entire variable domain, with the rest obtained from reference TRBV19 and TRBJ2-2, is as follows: DGGITQSPKYLFRKEGQNVTLSCEQNLNHDAMYWYRQDPGQGLRLIYYSQIVNDFQKGDIAEGYSVSREKKESFPLTVTSAQKNPTAFYLCASIIGDRGNTGELFFGEGSRLTVL.

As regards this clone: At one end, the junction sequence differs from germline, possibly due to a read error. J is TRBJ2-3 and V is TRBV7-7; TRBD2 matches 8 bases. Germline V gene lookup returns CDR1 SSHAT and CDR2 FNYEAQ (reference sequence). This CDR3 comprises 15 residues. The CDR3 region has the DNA TGTGCTAGCAGCTTAAGCGGGGGATACGCAGATACGCAGTATTTT. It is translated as CASSLSGGYADTQYF.

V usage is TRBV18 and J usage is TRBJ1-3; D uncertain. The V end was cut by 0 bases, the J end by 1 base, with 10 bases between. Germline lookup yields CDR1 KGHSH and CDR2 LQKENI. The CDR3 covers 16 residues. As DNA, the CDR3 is TGTGCCAGCTCACCACCCCGGGGAGTTTCTGGAAACACCATATATTTT. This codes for CASSPPRGVSGNTIYF.

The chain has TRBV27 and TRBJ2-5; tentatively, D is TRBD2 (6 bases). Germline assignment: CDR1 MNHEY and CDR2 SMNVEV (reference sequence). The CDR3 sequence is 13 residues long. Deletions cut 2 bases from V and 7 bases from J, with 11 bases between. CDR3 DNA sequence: TGTGCCAGCAGTTTAGGAGGGCAGGGGACCCAGTACTTC. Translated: CASSLGGQGTQYF.

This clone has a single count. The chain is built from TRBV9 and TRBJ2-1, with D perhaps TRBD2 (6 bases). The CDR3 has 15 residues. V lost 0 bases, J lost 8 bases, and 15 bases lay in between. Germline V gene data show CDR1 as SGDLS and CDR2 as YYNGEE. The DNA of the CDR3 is TGTGCCAGCAGCGTAGTTGGAGGGTGGGGCGATGAGCAGTTCTTC. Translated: CASSVVGGWGDEQFF.

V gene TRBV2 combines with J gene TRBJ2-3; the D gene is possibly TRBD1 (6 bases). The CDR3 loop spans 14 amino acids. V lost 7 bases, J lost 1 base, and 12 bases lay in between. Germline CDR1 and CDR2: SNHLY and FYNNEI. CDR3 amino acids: CASNFDRRTDTQYF. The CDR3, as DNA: TGTGCCAGCAACTTTGACAGGCGCACAGATACGCAGTATTTT.

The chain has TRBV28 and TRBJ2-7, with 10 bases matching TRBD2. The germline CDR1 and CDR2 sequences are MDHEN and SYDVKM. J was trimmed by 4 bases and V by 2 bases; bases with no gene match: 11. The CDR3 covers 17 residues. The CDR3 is CASSLGETAGGRYEQYF. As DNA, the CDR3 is TGTGCCAGCAGTTTAGGGGAAACAGCGGGAGGGAGGTACGAGCAGTACTTC.

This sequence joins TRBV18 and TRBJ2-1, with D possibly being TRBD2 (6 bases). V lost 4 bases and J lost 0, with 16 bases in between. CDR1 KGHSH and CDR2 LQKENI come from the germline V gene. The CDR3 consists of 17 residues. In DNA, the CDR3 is TGTGCCAGCTCACAAACCTCCGGGGGACGCTCCTACAATGAGCAGTTCTTC. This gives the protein CASSQTSGGRSYNEQFF.

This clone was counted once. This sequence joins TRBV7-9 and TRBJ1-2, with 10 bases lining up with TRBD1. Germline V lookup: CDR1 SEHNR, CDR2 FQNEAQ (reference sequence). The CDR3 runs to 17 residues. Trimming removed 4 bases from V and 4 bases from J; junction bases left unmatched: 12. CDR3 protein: CASSSHGGGQGFYGYTF. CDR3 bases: TGTGCCAGCAGCTCCCACGGAGGGGGACAGGGGTTCTATGGCTACACCTTC.